This T cell receptor (beta chain) was recorded in a study of T cells after yellow fever vaccination. The CDR3 is 15 residues long. V was pared by 3 bases and J by 0 bases, with 3 bases of the junction left unmatched. Looked up from germline, CDR1 is SGHKS and CDR2 is YYEKEE (reference sequence). TCRdb re-called the 5' RACE reads with MiXCR, one entry per CDR3 protein. The sample holds about 300,000 distinct CDR3 sequences, about 6.6% seen once. Points on this clonotype: What it binds is not known.

Study conclusions and caveats: Once the booster was given, most primary-vaccination clones reappeared, at approximately 97% for CD4 and 85% to 90% for CD8.

The genes are TRBV5-5 and TRBJ2-1; TRBD2 matches at 7 bases. The starting material was PBMCs, obtained roughly 45 days after the first yellow fever vaccination. The clonotype comes from a man younger than 35 who received the YFV17D yellow fever vaccine. The CDR3 DNA reads TGTGCCAGCAGCTGGGAGGGGAGCTCCTACAATGAGCAGTTCTTC. Its translation is CASSWEGSSYNEQFF.